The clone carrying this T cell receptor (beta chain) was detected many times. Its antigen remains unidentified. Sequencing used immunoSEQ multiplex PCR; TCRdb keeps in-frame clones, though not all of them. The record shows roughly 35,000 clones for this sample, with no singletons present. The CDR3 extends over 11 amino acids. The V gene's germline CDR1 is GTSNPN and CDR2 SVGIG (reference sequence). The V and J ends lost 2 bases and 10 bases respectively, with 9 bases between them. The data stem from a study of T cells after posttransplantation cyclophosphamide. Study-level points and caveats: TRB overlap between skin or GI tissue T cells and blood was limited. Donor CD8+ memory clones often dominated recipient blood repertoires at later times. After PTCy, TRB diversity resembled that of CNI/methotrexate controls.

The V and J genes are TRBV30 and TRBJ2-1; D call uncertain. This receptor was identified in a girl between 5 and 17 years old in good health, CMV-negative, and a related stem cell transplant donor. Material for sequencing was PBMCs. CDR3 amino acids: CAWSYEQEQFF. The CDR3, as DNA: TGTGCCTGGAGTTACGAACAGGAGCAGTTCTTC.